The present T cell receptor (beta chain) was sequenced within a study of blood T cell repertoires in COVID-19. At the level of the study: The samples span acute and convalescent COVID-19 from the United States, Italy and Spain. The cDNA or gDNA used as material had been derived from T cells, B-cell-depleted T cells, or PBMCs.

The V gene's germline CDR1 is LNHNV and CDR2 YYDKDF (reference sequence). V was trimmed by 0 bases and J by 9 bases, leaving 8 bases between them. The length of the CDR3 is 12 residues. Authors' analysis steps: Amplification from reference gene primers served as the basis for estimated nucleated cell counts. Profiling relied on immunoSEQ multiplex PCR, and the TCRdb table lists in-frame clones only, not all of them. V and J calls and clone size are copied from that table; D and trimming were computed from the DNA. Here the sample spans roughly 60,000 clones, approximately 86% being singletons. The clonotype was recovered from a man in his fifties with active COVID-19. The V and J genes are TRBV15 and TRBJ2-5; D unresolved. The sample taken for sequencing was peripheral blood. As DNA, the CDR3 is TGTGCCACCAGCAGAGATTTCGGTCCCCAGTACTTC. It codes for CATSRDFGPQYF.